Below, one TCR beta chain is given with its context. The antigen is unknown. Germline CDR1 and CDR2: SGHRS and YFSETQ. V was pared by 4 bases and J by 5 bases, with 11 bases of the junction left unmatched. CDR3 length: 17 amino acids. No treatment of any kind had been given to any patient before thyroid surgery. The sample comes from a study of metastatic and nonmetastatic thyroid tumors. Overall study results and limits: A significant increase in TCR beta diversity was reportedly seen in malignant thyroid tumors relative to benign nodules, in blood and tumor.

Methods used by the authors: Researchers built a distant-metastasis classifier for papillary thyroid cancer that drew on CDR3 differences across clinicopathological groups. From the PCR reads, TCRdb re-called clones with MiXCR. In this record, the V and J calls reflect TCRdb's handling and not the investigators' own analysis. The table lists tens of thousands of clones, roughly 4.2% of them singletons, with approximately 22% in the top ten. The sequencing sample was made of blood. The chain combines TRBV5-1 with TRBJ2-7; TRBD2 agrees at 14 bases. The clonotype was recovered from a female donor with papillary thyroid cancer or a benign thyroid nodule (not recorded which). Some clones in this sample may be carry-over from other donors' samples. The CDR3 spells CASSLGGTSGGMDEQYF. In DNA form, the CDR3 reads TGCGCCAGCAGCCTCGGGGGGACTAGCGGGGGAATGGACGAGCAGTACTTC.